Reported below is one T cell receptor beta chain. Its antigen is not known. The data were taken from a study of early stage breast cancer tumors. Study overall: About 70% of the 16 invasive tumors were ER+, PR+ and HER2-. Points from the study as a whole: Enriched TCRB sequences shared across patients were mostly commonly generated sequences.

Blood replicates held 0.5 ug DNA, tumor or normal breast about 1.5 ug, two each. TCRdb's copy holds only in-frame clones and misses some; the assay was immunoSEQ multiplex PCR. The table shows about 5,500 clones, with around 64% occurring only once. Sufficient DNA from normal breast often required roughly 85-340 mg tissue. J was trimmed by 9 bases and V by 0 bases; bases with no gene match: 5. CDR3 length: 16 residues. CDR1 is LGHNA, CDR2 YSLEER, per germline. Sequencing was performed on normal breast tissue next to the tumor. The V call is TRBV4-3, the J call TRBJ1-6; the match to TRBD1 covers 10 bases. The clonotype originates from a person between 55 and 69 years old with breast cancer. The CDR3 loop is CASSQDGTGVSSPLHF. The CDR3 nucleotides are TGCGCCAGCAGCCAAGATGGGACAGGGGTGAGTTCACCCCTCCACTTT.